This T cell receptor (beta chain) was captured by sequencing in a study of control samples from healthy donors and cancer patients. Assay: immunoSEQ multiplex PCR; the TCRdb copy retains only in-frame clones and omits some. The table records 120,000 or so clones, 87% of them present only once. The germline V gene encodes CDR1 SGHVS and CDR2 FQNEAQ. This CDR3 has 14 amino acids. Trimming removed 1 base from V and 11 bases from J; junction bases left unmatched: 7. The rearrangement links TRBV7-8 to TRBJ2-2; TRBD2 matches at 7 bases. The sequencing input was blood. The clonotype comes from a man aged 25 to 40 in good health. The CDR3 spells CASSLGAGDGELFF. In DNA, the CDR3 is TGTGCCAGCAGCTTAGGGGCGGGAGACGGTGAGCTGTTTTTT.